The 4 T cell receptor beta chains presented below share a single source sample, sequenced in a study of blood T cell repertoires in COVID-19 (dated by TCRdb to about 2020). The method was the immunoSEQ multiplex PCR assay. In its TCRdb copy, this immuneACCESS table keeps in-frame sequences only and misses some clones. Where compared with another copy, unresolved V genes explain less than half of these, and the others have no known cause. The sample table holds hundreds of thousands of clones, of which 65% to 80% were seen once. About 4% of the sample is in the top ten clones. Input material: peripheral blood. The receptors were sampled from a woman between 40 and 50 years old with active or convalescent COVID-19.

This chain links TRBV19 with TRBJ1-2, with D perhaps matching TRBD1 (6 bases). V gave up 2 bases and J gave up 3 bases, with 13 bases separating them. CDR1 and CDR2 (germline): LNHDA, SQIVND (reference sequence). This CDR3 region has 15 residues. CDR3 region: CASSIQGTGDYGYTF. The CDR3 coding sequence is TGTGCCAGTAGTATACAGGGGACCGGTGACTATGGCTACACCTTC.

The chain combines TRBV19 with TRBJ1-1; no definite D call. Germline CDR1 and CDR2: LNHDA and SQIVND (reference sequence). V shed 8 bases and J shed 2 bases, with 12 bases lying between them. This CDR3 spans 13 amino acids. CDR3 amino acids: CASGGQLNTEAFF. In DNA form, the CDR3 reads TGTGCCAGTGGAGGGCAGCTAAACACTGAAGCTTTCTTT.

The V and J genes are TRBV6-5 and TRBJ1-1; 10 bases align to TRBD1. The junction had 9 bases not matched to a gene; V was cut back by 6 bases and J by 8 bases. Germline CDR1 is MNHEY and CDR2 is SVGAGI. The CDR3 has 14 amino acids. CDR3 bases: TGTGCCAGCAGGCAACAGCGGGACAGGGGAGAAGCTTTCTTT. It specifies CASRQQRDRGEAFF.

This clone was counted a single time. The V gene is TRBV19, the J gene TRBJ1-1; D gene unclear. V dropped 0 bases and J dropped 13 bases, with 15 bases sitting between them. This CDR3 contains 13 residues. Germline CDR1 is LNHDA and CDR2 is SQIVND (reference sequence). In DNA, the CDR3 is TGTGCCAGTAGTATAGACCTGGAAAGCCGGGATTTCTTT. Translating it yields CASSIDLESRDFF.